The 4 T cell receptor beta chains presented below share a single source sample, sequenced in a study of post-analysis software for immune sequencing data. Whole-study results and caveats: Patients had higher frequencies than controls of about 5 TRBV segments, including TRBV5-6, TRBV5-1 and TRBV20-1.

Unique molecular identifiers were carried by the TCR beta cDNA libraries. TCRdb recomputed calls from the PCR reads with MiXCR, one row per CDR3 protein. The sample lists around 770,000 distinct CDR3 sequences, around 42% seen once, with 4.9% in the top ten. Antigen specificity for these receptors is unknown. Sequenced material: blood. All receptors derive from a girl aged 10 to 17 with multiple sclerosis.

The chain is built from TRBV7-9 and TRBJ2-5; tentative D call: TRBD2 (5 bases). CDR1 is SEHNR, CDR2 FQNEAQ, per germline (reference sequence). The ends were cut back, 6 bases at V and 5 bases at J, with 19 bases in the middle. CDR3 length equals 15 residues. DNA of the CDR3: TGTGCCAGCAGTGCTAAGACTATCAACGTGGAGACCCAGTACTTC. This sequence encodes CASSAKTINVETQYF.

This clonotype has just one count. V is TRBV6-5 and J is TRBJ2-7, with 8 positions matching TRBD2. The CDR3 spans 15 residues. The germline CDR1 and CDR2 sequences are MNHEY and SVGAGI. Trimming at V came to 6 bases and at J to 2 bases, leaving 9 bases not matched to a gene. The CDR3 DNA is TGTGCCAGCAGAGCGGGACTAGAGGGACCCTACGAGCAGTACTTC. It specifies CASRAGLEGPYEQYF.

This clonotype was seen only a few times. The chain recombines TRBV6-2 or TRBV6-3 with TRBJ2-1; D remains ambiguous. Germline-derived CDR1 and CDR2 are MNHEY and SVGEGT. Trimming removed 0 bases from V and 0 bases from J, with 6 bases in between. This CDR3 contains 15 residues. In DNA form, the CDR3 reads TGTGCCAGCAGTTACTCATGGAGCTCCTACAATGAGCAGTTCTTC. This encodes CASSYSWSSYNEQFF.

This chain connects TRBV7-2 to TRBJ2-3, with 9 bases matching TRBD2. The CDR3 is 15 residues long. V dropped 5 bases and J dropped 2; count of bases not matched to a gene: 5. Germline assignment: CDR1 SGHTA and CDR2 FQGNSA. The CDR3 nucleotides read TGTGCCAGCAGCATGACTAGCGGCCACACAGATACGCAGTATTTT. This sequence encodes CASSMTSGHTDTQYF.